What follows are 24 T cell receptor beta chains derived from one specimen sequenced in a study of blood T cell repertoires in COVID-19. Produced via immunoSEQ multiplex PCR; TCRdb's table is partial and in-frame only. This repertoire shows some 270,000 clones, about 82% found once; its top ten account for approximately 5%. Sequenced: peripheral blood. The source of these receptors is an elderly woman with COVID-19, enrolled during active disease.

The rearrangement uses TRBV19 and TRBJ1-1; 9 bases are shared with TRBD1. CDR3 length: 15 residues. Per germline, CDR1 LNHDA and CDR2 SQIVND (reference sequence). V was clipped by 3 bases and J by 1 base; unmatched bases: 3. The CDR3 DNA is TGTGCCAGTAGTATCCGGGGACAGGGGAACACTGAAGCTTTCTTT. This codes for CASSIRGQGNTEAFF. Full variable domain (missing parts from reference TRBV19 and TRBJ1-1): DGGITQSPKYLFRKEGQNVTLSCEQNLNHDAMYWYRQDPGQGLRLIYYSQIVNDFQKGDIAEGYSVSREKKESFPLTVTSAQKNPTAFYLCASSIRGQGNTEAFFGQGTRLTVV.

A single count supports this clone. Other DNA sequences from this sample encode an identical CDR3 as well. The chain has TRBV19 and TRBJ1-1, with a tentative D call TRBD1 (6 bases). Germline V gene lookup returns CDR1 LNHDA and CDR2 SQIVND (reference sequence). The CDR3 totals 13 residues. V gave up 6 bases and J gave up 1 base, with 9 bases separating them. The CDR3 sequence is CASSTQGNTEAFF. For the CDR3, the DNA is TGTGCCAGTAGCACACAGGGGAACACTGAAGCTTTCTTT.

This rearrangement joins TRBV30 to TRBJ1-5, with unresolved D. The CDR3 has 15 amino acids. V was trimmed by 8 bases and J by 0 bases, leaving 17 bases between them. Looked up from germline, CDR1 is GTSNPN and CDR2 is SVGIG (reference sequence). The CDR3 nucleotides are TGTGCCCCCCAAGGAGGACTGAATAGCAATCAGCCCCAGCATTTT. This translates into CAPQGGLNSNQPQHF.

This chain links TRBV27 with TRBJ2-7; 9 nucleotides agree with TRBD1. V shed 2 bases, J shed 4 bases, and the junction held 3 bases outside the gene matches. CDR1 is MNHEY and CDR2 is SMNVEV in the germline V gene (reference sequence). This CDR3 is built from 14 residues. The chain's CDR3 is CASSLGTGRYEQYF. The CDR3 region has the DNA TGTGCCAGCAGTTTAGGGACAGGGAGGTACGAGCAGTACTTC.

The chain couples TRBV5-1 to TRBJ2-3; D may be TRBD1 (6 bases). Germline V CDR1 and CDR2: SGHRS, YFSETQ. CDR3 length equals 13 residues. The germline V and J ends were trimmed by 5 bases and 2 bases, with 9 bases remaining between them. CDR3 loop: CASRTGDTDTQYF. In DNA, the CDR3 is TGCGCCAGCAGGACAGGAGACACAGATACGCAGTATTTT.

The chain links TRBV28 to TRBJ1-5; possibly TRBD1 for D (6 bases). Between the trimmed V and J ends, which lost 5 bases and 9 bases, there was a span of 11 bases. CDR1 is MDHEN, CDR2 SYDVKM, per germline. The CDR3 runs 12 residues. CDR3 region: CASSTGLRPQHF. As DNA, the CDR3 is TGTGCCAGCAGTACAGGGTTACGGCCCCAGCATTTT.

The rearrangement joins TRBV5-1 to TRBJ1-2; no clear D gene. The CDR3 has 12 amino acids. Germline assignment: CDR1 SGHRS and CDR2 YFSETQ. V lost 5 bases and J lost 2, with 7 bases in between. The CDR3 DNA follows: TGCGCCAGCAGGTTAGAAAACTATGGCTACACCTTC. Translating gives CASRLENYGYTF.

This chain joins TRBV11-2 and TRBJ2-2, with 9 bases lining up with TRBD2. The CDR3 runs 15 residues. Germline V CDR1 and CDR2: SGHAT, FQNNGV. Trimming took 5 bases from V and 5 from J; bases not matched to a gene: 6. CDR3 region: CASSRGGAFTGELFF. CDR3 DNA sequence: TGTGCCAGCAGCCGCGGGGGGGCCTTTACCGGGGAGCTGTTTTTT.

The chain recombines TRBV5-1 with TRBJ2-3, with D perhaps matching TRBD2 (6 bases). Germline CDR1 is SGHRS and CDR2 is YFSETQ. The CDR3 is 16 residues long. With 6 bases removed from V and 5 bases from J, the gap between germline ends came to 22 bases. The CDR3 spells CASTLRGLPRGDTQYF. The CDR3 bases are TGCGCCAGCACGTTGCGGGGCCTCCCTAGGGGAGATACGCAGTATTTT.

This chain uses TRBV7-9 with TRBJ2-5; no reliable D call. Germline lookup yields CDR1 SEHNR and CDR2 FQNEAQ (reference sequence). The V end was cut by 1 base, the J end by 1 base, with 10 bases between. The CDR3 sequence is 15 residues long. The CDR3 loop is CASSLDRLVQETQYF. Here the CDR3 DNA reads TGTGCCAGCAGCTTAGATAGATTGGTCCAAGAGACCCAGTACTTC.

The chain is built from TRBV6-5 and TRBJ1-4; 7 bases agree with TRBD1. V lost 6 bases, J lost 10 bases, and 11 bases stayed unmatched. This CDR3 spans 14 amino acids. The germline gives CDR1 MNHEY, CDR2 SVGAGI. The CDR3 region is CASSAGTANGKLFF. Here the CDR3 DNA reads TGTGCCAGCAGCGCCGGGACAGCCAACGGAAAACTGTTTTTT.

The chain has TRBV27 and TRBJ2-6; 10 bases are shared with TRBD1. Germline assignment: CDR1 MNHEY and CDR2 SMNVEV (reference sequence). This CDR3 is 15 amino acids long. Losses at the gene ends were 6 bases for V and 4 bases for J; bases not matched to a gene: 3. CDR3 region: CASRGTGVGANVLTF. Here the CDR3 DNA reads TGTGCCAGCAGAGGGACAGGGGTCGGGGCCAACGTCCTGACTTTC.

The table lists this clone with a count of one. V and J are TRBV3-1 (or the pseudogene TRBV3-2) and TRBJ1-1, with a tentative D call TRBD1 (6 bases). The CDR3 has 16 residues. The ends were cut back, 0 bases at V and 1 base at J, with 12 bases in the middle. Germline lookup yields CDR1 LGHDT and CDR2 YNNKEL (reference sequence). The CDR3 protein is CASSQDRQVSNTEAFF. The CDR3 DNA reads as TGTGCCAGCAGCCAAGATCGACAGGTTTCGAACACTGAAGCTTTCTTT.

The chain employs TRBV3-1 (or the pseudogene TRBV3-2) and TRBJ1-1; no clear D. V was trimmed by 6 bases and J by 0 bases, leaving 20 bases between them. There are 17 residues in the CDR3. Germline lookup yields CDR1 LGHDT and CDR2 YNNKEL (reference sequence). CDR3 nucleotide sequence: TGTGCCAGCAGTACCTCTCCGGACCGGACTTTGAACACTGAAGCTTTCTTT. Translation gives CASSTSPDRTLNTEAFF.

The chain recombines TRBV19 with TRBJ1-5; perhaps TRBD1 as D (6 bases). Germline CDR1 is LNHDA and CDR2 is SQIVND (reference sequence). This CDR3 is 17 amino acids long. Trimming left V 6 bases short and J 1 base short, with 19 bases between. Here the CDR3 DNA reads TGTGCCAGTAGCCTACCGGGCAGGGGCTTCAGCAATCAGCCCCAGCATTTT. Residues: CASSLPGRGFSNQPQHF.

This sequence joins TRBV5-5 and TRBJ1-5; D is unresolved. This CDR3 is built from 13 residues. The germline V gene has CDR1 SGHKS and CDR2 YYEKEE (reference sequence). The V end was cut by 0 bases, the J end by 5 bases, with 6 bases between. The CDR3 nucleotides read TGTGCCAGCAGCTTGGACACACATCAGCCCCAGCATTTT. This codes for CASSLDTHQPQHF. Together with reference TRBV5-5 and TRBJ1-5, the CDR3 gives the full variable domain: DAGVTQSPTHLIKTRGQQVTLRCSPISGHKSVSWYQQVLGQGPQFIFQYYEKEERGRGNFPDRFSARQFPNYSSELNVNALLLGDSALYLCASSLDTHQPQHFGDGTRLSIL.

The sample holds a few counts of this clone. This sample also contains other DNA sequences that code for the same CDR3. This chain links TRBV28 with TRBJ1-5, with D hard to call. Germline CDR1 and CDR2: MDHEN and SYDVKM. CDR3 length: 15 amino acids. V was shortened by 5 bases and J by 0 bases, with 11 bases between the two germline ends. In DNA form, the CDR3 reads TGTGCCAGCAGTCCTCCCGGGTATAGCAATCAGCCCCAGCATTTT. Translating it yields CASSPPGYSNQPQHF.

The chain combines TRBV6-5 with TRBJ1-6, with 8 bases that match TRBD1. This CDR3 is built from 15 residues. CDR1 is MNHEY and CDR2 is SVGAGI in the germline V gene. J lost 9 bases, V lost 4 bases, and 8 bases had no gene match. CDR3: CASSLIRQGTSPLHF. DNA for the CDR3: TGTGCCAGCAGTTTAATCCGACAGGGGACTTCACCCCTCCACTTT.

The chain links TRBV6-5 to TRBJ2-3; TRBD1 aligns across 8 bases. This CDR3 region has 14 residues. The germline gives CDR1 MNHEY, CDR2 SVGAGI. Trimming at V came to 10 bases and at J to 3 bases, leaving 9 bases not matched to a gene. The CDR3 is CATQPRTGTDTQYF. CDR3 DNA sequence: TGTGCCACTCAACCCAGGACAGGGACAGATACGCAGTATTTT.

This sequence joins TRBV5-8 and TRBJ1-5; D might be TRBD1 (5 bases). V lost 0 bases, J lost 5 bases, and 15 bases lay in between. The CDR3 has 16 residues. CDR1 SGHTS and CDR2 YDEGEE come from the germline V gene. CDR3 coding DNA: TGTGCCAGCAGCTTGGATTGGGGTGGAGGGGATCAGCCCCAGCATTTT. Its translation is CASSLDWGGGDQPQHF. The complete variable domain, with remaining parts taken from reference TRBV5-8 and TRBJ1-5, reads EAGVTQSPTHLIKTRGQQATLRCSPISGHTSVYWYQQALGLGLQFLLWYDEGEERNRGNFPPRFSGRQFPNYSSELNVNALELEDSALYLCASSLDWGGGDQPQHFGDGTRLSIL.

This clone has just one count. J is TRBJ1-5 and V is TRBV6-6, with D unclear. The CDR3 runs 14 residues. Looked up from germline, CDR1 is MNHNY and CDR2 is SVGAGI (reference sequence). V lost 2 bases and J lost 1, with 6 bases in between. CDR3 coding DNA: TGTGCCAGCAGTTACCTCCTCAGCAATCAGCCCCAGCATTTT. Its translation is CASSYLLSNQPQHF.

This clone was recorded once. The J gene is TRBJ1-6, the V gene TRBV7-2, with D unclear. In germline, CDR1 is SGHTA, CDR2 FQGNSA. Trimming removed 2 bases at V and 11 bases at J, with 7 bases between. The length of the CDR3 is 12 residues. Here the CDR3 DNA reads TGTGCCAGCAGCTTAATCGGGACACCCCTCCACTTT. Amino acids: CASSLIGTPLHF.

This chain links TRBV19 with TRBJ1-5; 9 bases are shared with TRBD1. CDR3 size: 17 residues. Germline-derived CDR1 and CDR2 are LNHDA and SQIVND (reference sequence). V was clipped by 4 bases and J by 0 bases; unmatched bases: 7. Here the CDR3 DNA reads TGTGCCAGTAGTACCTTAGGACAGGGGTATAGCAATCAGCCCCAGCATTTT. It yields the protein CASSTLGQGYSNQPQHF. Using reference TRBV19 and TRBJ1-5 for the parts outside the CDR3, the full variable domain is DGGITQSPKYLFRKEGQNVTLSCEQNLNHDAMYWYRQDPGQGLRLIYYSQIVNDFQKGDIAEGYSVSREKKESFPLTVTSAQKNPTAFYLCASSTLGQGYSNQPQHFGDGTRLSIL.

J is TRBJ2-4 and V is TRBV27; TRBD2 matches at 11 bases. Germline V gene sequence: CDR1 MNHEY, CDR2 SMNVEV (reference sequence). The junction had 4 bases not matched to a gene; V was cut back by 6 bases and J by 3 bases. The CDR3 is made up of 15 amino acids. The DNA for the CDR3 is TGTGCCAGCAGACCCCTAGCGGGGGGCAAAAACATTCAGTACTTC. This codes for CASRPLAGGKNIQYF.